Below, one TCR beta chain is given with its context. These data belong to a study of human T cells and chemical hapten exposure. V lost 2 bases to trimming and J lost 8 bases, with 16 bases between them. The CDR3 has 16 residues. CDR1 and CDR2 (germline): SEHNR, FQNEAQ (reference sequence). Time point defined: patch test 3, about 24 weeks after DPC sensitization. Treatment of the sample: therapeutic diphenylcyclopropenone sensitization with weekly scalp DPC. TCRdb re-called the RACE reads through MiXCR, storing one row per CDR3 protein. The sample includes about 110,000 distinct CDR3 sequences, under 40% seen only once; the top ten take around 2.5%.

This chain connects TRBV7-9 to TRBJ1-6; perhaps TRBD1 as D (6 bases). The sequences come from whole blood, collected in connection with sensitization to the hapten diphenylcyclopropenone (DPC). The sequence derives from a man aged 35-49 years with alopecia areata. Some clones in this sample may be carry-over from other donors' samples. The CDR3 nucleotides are TGTGCCAGCAGCTTAAATCCTGTGACAGGAGATTCACCCCTCCACTTT. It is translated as CASSLNPVTGDSPLHF.